This TCR beta chain was sequenced in a study of monozygotic twins with inflammatory bowel disease. Findings and caveats of the study: Healthy co-twins exceeded IBD patients in TCRbeta diversity as measured by inverse Simpson. Especially where disease activity was present, IBD patients had fewer clonotypes in common with others than healthy twins did. Patient repertoires may carry noise from differing immunosuppressive treatments.

From whole blood, total RNA was isolated without any sorting of T cells. As regards this clonotype: Its target is not known.

For each CDR3 protein, TCRdb gives one entry from its re-call of the 5' RACE reads, without DNA. Reported are around 450,000 distinct CDR3 sequences; the ten largest clones contain 2% to 3%. This CDR3 region has 15 residues. Germline values: CDR1 KGHSH, CDR2 LQKENI. The sequencing sample was made of blood. This chain joins TRBV18 and TRBJ2-7; TCRdb's D call of TRBD2 is untestable without DNA. This TCR came from a human donor with ulcerative colitis or Crohn's disease, or a healthy co-twin of an affected twin (not recorded which). The CDR3: CASSPPTSGSNEQYF. Complete variable domain (other parts from reference TRBV18 and TRBJ2-7): NAGVMQNPRHLVRRRGQEARLRCSPMKGHSHVYWYRQLPEEGLKFMVYLQKENIIDESGMPKERFSAEFPKEGPSILRIQQVVRGDSAAYFCASSPPTSGSNEQYFGPGTRLTVT.